This T cell receptor (beta chain) was sequenced for a study of tumor and adjacent non-tumor tissue in lung cancer (dated 2018 in TCRdb). With regard to the full study: Patients with adenocarcinoma (about twelve), squamous cell carcinoma (2) and small cell lung cancer (1) were included in the cohort. The approximately 15 patients were aged roughly 30 to 85 years, included about ten men and 5 women, and had TNM stage I to III disease. Sequencing generated a total of 95 million to 150 million productive TCRbeta reads, averaging approximately 4 million reads per sample. The study compared bulk TCRbeta repertoires from lung tumor tissue and matched distant non-tumor lung tissue of some 14 lung cancer patients. For each patient, one tumor sample and one normal lung sample were taken, giving around 31 paired specimens that underwent TCRbeta CDR3 sequencing. The full study reports these points: Peripheral blood was not sequenced, so blood TCRbeta repertoires were not examined in the lung cancer patients of the study. TCR diversity was significantly higher in younger patients, and greater tumor TCR diversity was associated with shorter overall survival and shorter disease-free survival. Neither the sequencing platform nor unique molecular identifiers are mentioned in the methods. The top 100 clones accounted for a significantly larger cumulative portion of the repertoire in normal lung than in tumor tissue. Tumor tissue showed significantly greater TCR diversity (inverse Simpson) than normal lung tissue (roughly 430 vs 170, P = 0.0075, Mann-Whitney U test). With only roughly 14 patients in the cohort, the authors noted that larger samples and more detailed clinical data are needed.

The CDR3 covers 16 residues, taking in both the cysteine and the phenylalanine. Of all the DNA, just the CDR3 is kept, 48 bases in frame from base 1. The germline V gene sets CDR1 to MNHEY and CDR2 to SVGAGI. V is trimmed back by 8 bases and J by 2 bases, and the junction contains 12 bases that no gene match accounts for. Details on this clonotype: The clone's antigen remains unknown. No qualities accompany the bases; no much larger clone lies one base away.

The method behind the library was multiplex PCR. Sequencer: Illumina HiSeq 2500. Following protocols modified from ARM-PCR, the researchers constructed TCRbeta libraries through three rounds of nested PCR with primers (Table S4). Before sequencing, PCR products in the 200-500 bp range were cut out of the gel and cleaned up using the QIAquick gel extraction kit. On the study's bioinformatics: Trimmomatic was used to clean the reads, FLASH was used to merge the reads into complete CDR3 sequences, and MiTCR was used to assign the reads to V(D)J germline segments. VDJtools was used to compute clonal diversity as the inverse Simpson's index. Productive reads were defined as in-frame sequences without a premature stop codon. TCRdb redid the processing of the public reads, applying fastp at Q25 and MiXCR, and retained in-frame beta chains. Each record represents a unique CDR3 protein, reported with the most common genes and DNA among its rows. In this record, the V and J calls reflect TCRdb's handling and not the investigators' own analysis. The sample has 120,000 or so distinct CDR3 sequences on record, roughly 67% of them singletons. The ten most abundant clones make up about 13% of the sample.

RNA was extracted from bulk unsorted tissue and checked for quality with a NanoDrop ND-1000 and an Agilent 2100. Donors were newly diagnosed lung cancer patients admitted for thoracic surgery in China between August and November 2014, without prior chemotherapy. Patients who had received previous radiotherapy or chemotherapy, or who had another concurrent cancer, were excluded from the study. Pieces of surgical tissue measuring about 1-2.2 cm3 were kept in RNAlater solution and stored at -80 degrees C until use. This TCR was sampled from a man aged 25-40 years with non-small cell lung cancer. Rearrangement joined TRBV6-5 to TRBJ1-2; TRBD1 lines up with 9 middle nucleotides. The source material was lung tumor tissue. The sequenced DNA is TGTGCCAGCGATTACCGGGACAGGGCAATGAACTATGGCTACACCTTC. This codes for CASDYRDRAMNYGYTF.